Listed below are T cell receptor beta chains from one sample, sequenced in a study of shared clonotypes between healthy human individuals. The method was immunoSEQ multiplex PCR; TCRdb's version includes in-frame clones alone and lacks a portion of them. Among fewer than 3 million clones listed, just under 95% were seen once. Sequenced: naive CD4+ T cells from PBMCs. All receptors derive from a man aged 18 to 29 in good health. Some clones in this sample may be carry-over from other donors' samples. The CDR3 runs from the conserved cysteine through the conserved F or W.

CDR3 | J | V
CASSQGVTGYEQYF | TRBJ2-7 | TRBV4-2
CASSREQGDTEAFF | TRBJ1-1 | TRBV6-4
CASSDNGREWFTGELFF | TRBJ2-2 | TRBV10-2
CASSLSALDYGYTF | TRBJ1-2 | TRBV5-5
CASSSSQADGTF | TRBJ1-2 | TRBV28
CASSPSGQSTNEKLFF | TRBJ1-4 | TRBV5-1
CASSGQGGTDTQYF | TRBJ2-3 | TRBV2
CASSWREVGDNEQFF | TRBJ2-1 | TRBV7-9
CASSLGTGDEQYF | TRBJ2-7 | TRBV5-1
CAWEPGQRTNEQFF | TRBJ2-1 | TRBV30
CSVFDRGAGNTIYF | TRBJ1-3 | TRBV29-1
CASSGGPLGNQPQHF | TRBJ1-5 | TRBV5-1
CASSFIGTGGVSFQPQHF | TRBJ1-5 | TRBV11-2
CASMEKLFF | TRBJ1-4 | TRBV28
CASVPFSRSTDTQYF | TRBJ2-3 | TRBV27
CAWNRGLNTGELFF | TRBJ2-2 | TRBV30
CASRVTGLGDGYTF | TRBJ1-2 | TRBV19
CASSLLIGTGFEKLFF | TRBJ1-4 | TRBV7-8
CASSVQGWSEAFF | TRBJ1-1 | TRBV6-1
CASSSTAGANVLTF | TRBJ2-6 | TRBV9
CASMGTGGREQYF | TRBJ2-5 | TRBV28
CASSLALGTAYNEQFF | TRBJ2-1 | TRBV5-1
CASRPQAPNTGELFF | TRBJ2-2 | TRBV11-1
CASSQQSSGNTIYF | TRBJ1-3 | TRBV28
CASSSSAVSYSYEQYF | TRBJ2-7 | TRBV5-4
CASSTPTYTEAFF | TRBJ1-1 | TRBV28
CASSSRQGAGYGYTF | TRBJ1-2 | TRBV5-4
CASSLGGLGNTIYF | TRBJ1-3 | TRBV7-2
CASSHPRRGQETQYF | TRBJ2-5 | TRBV7-9
CAWSVGYGYTF | TRBJ1-2 | TRBV30
CATENGGELFF | TRBJ2-2 | TRBV10-3
CAISEVYRGYDNEQFF | TRBJ2-1 | TRBV10-3
CASSGSRGSYEQYF | TRBJ2-7 | TRBV6-1
CASSTRDSKYF | TRBJ2-3 | TRBV18
CASSISGTANNAEAFF | TRBJ1-1 | TRBV5-1
CASSPRDYHTQYF | TRBJ2-3 | TRBV7-9
CASRSDLNTEAFF | TRBJ1-1 | TRBV7-2
CASNRETLGDTQYF | TRBJ2-3 | TRBV11-2
CASGSGPQETQYF | TRBJ2-5 | TRBV7-3
CASSQGLMGHPTF | TRBJ1-2 | TRBV14
CASSLSQGWVTEAFF | TRBJ1-1 | TRBV5-4
CASSYRDRRTEAFF | TRBJ1-1 | TRBV6-5
CASSRTSYEQYF | TRBJ2-7 | TRBV28
CASSQLAATQETQYF | TRBJ2-5 | TRBV7-9
CASSTLTGGLETQYF | TRBJ2-5 | TRBV28
CASSPQRASTDTQYF | TRBJ2-3 | TRBV18
CASSVGLAGATDTQYF | TRBJ2-3 | TRBV6-1
CASSVRLAGYPNEQFF | TRBJ2-1 | TRBV9
CASSQDKPRTGPNTEAFF | TRBJ1-1 | TRBV14
CASSFNLNQPQHF | TRBJ1-5 | TRBV5-6
CASSVTGQGLPYGYTF | TRBJ1-2 | TRBV9
CASSPRTASYEQYF | TRBJ2-7 | TRBV5-1
CASSPRDRGGHTEAFF | TRBJ1-1 | TRBV6-6
CAWSVLPSYEQYF | TRBJ2-7 | TRBV30
CATSSRGGEKLFF | TRBJ1-4 | TRBV15
CASSYKTRPSTDTQYF | TRBJ2-3 | TRBV7-2
CAISDLLAKQETQYF | TRBJ2-5 | TRBV10-3